This TCR beta chain was retrieved from a study of T cells after yellow fever vaccination. Looking at the study overall: Fractions of low cell number were prepared using SMART-Seq v4 Ultra Low Input. Regarding the study as a whole: Overall, a small share of clonotypes was seen in both CD4 and CD8 compartments. One caveat is that FACS-sorted repertoires could contain abundant clonotypes contaminating from the bulk population.

V lost 4 bases, J lost 2 bases, and 8 bases lay in between. Germline CDR1 reads SGHNT; CDR2 reads YYREEE (reference sequence). This CDR3 has 13 residues. This clonotype appeared many times. The target antigen is unknown. One entry per CDR3 protein results from TCRdb running MiXCR on the 5' RACE reads. In the table there are approximately 120,000 distinct CDR3 sequences, under 8.5% of which are singletons. The source was CD4+ T cells sorted from PBMCs, collected 10 to 11 days after the first yellow fever vaccination. The V call is TRBV5-4, the J call TRBJ2-3, with D hard to call. This clonotype was obtained from a man aged 18 to 29 who received the YFV17D yellow fever vaccine. The CDR3 region is CASSADSTDTQYF. Written as DNA, the CDR3 is TGTGCCAGCAGCGCCGATTCCACAGATACGCAGTATTTT.